These 24 T cell receptor beta chains were sequenced from one sample in a study of blood T cell repertoires in COVID-19. Assay used: immunoSEQ multiplex PCR; TCRdb lists only in-frame clones, some missing. Among under 550,000 clones listed, about 90% were seen once. Sequencing used peripheral blood. These receptors were obtained from a man younger than 35 with COVID-19, enrolled during active disease.

This clone came up once. This chain joins TRBV5-1 and TRBJ1-5; D possibly corresponds to TRBD1 (6 bases). Per germline, CDR1 SGHRS and CDR2 YFSETQ. The germline V and J ends were trimmed by 4 bases and 0 bases, with 11 bases remaining between them. The CDR3 sequence is 15 residues long. CDR3 sequence: CASSPTGNSNQPQHF. The DNA of the CDR3 is TGCGCCAGCAGCCCGACAGGAAATAGCAATCAGCCCCAGCATTTT.

The V call is TRBV9, the J call TRBJ2-3; TRBD1 matches 12 bases. In germline, CDR1 is SGDLS, CDR2 YYNGEE. The CDR3 covers 15 residues. Unmatched junction bases numbered 5, after V lost 7 bases and J lost 2 bases. CDR3 amino acids: CASDGTGGNTDTQYF. Written as DNA, the CDR3 is TGTGCCAGCGACGGGACAGGGGGCAACACAGATACGCAGTATTTT.

The chain couples TRBV19 to TRBJ2-4; D is perhaps TRBD2 (6 bases). Germline CDR1 and CDR2: LNHDA and SQIVND (reference sequence). This CDR3 has 16 amino acids. The ends were cut back, 3 bases at V and 0 bases at J, with 12 bases in the middle. CDR3 nucleotide sequence: TGTGCCAGTAGTATGGAGGGGAGTCTAGCCAAAAACATTCAGTACTTC. It codes for CASSMEGSLAKNIQYF.

The rearrangement uses TRBV6-1 and TRBJ2-4; 10 bases match TRBD1. In germline, CDR1 is MNHNS, CDR2 SASEGT. After removal of 0 bases from V and 0 bases from J, the junction contained 5 bases not matched to a gene. The CDR3 sequence is 18 residues long. The CDR3 bases are TGTGCCAGCAGTGAAGCGGGGACAGGGGCGTTAGCCAAAAACATTCAGTACTTC. It specifies CASSEAGTGALAKNIQYF.

The CDR3 nucleotides are TGTGCCAGCAGCCAAGGTTCAGGGGGACAAGAGACCCAGTACTTC. It is translated as CASSQGSGGQETQYF. The rearrangement uses TRBV3-1 (or the pseudogene TRBV3-2) and TRBJ2-5, with 7 nucleotides matching TRBD1. Trimming took 1 base from V and 2 from J; bases not matched to a gene: 4. Germline V gene sequence: CDR1 LGHDT, CDR2 YNNKEL (reference sequence). This CDR3 has 15 residues.

The V gene is TRBV7-9, the J gene TRBJ2-7; 10 bases line up with TRBD2. The V segment lost 2 bases and the J segment 5 bases; nucleotides outside the gene matches: 9. Germline-derived CDR1 and CDR2 are SEHNR and FQNEAQ (reference sequence). The CDR3 length is 16 residues. The CDR3 coding sequence is TGTGCCAGCAGCTTATTTCCTAGCGGGAGTAGGCACGAGCAGTACTTC. It codes for CASSLFPSGSRHEQYF.

The chain employs TRBV7-2 and TRBJ1-5; a possible D gene is TRBD1 (5 bases). In germline, CDR1 is SGHTA, CDR2 FQGNSA. This CDR3 contains 13 residues. Trimming took 0 bases from V and 7 from J, leaving 7 bases between them. For the CDR3, the DNA is TGTGCCAGCAGCTTAGCCAGGGAACAGCCCCAGCATTTT. It encodes CASSLAREQPQHF.

The J gene is TRBJ1-6, the V gene TRBV6-5; 8 bases map to TRBD1. Trimming took 5 bases from V and 7 from J; bases not matched to a gene: 4. This CDR3 has 14 residues. CDR1 is MNHEY, CDR2 SVGAGI, per germline. The CDR3 region has the DNA TGTGCCAGCAGTAGACAGGGGAAGAATTCACCCCTCCACTTT. Its protein is CASSRQGKNSPLHF.

The chain uses TRBV2 and TRBJ2-7; possibly TRBD2 for D (5 bases). Germline V gene sequence: CDR1 SNHLY, CDR2 FYNNEI. V dropped 2 bases and J dropped 1 base, with 9 bases sitting between them. CDR3 size: 14 residues. In DNA, the CDR3 is TGTGCCAGCAGTGAACTTGACTATTCCTACGAGCAGTACTTC. As protein: CASSELDYSYEQYF.

The chain uses TRBV6-1 and TRBJ2-3, with D possibly being TRBD1 (6 bases). Germline V gene sequence: CDR1 MNHNS, CDR2 SASEGT. CDR3 length: 15 residues. V was cut by 3 bases and J by 0 bases, with 10 bases left in between. This CDR3 reads CASSEAGVSTDTQYF. For the CDR3, the DNA is TGTGCCAGCAGTGAGGCAGGGGTTAGCACAGATACGCAGTATTTT.

The rearrangement uses TRBV10-1 and TRBJ2-1; D is possibly TRBD2 (5 bases). Germline V gene lookup returns CDR1 WNHNN and CDR2 SYGVQD (reference sequence). V dropped 2 bases and J dropped 9 bases, with 11 bases sitting between them. This CDR3 comprises 13 residues. CDR3 amino acids: CASSEGPSTEQFF. The DNA for the CDR3 is TGCGCCAGCAGTGAGGGACCTAGCACTGAGCAGTTCTTC.

V usage is TRBV11-3 and J usage is TRBJ2-3; a weak D match, TRBD1 (6 bases). CDR3 length: 13 amino acids. The germline V gene encodes CDR1 SGHNT and CDR2 YENEEA. V was pared by 5 bases and J by 3 bases, with 9 bases between. CDR3 region: CASSAGDTDTQYF. The CDR3 nucleotides read TGTGCCAGCAGCGCAGGGGATACAGATACGCAGTATTTT.

Of note for this clone: This specimen includes other DNA sequences encoding the same CDR3. V and J are TRBV9 and TRBJ2-2, with a possible D match to TRBD1 (6 bases). The CDR3 has 14 amino acids. The germline V gene has CDR1 SGDLS and CDR2 YYNGEE. V was clipped by 5 bases and J by 2 bases, with 10 bases between them. As DNA, the CDR3 is TGTGCCAGCAGACAGGGAGCCAACACCGGGGAGCTGTTTTTT. Residues: CASRQGANTGELFF.

The V and J genes are TRBV10-3 and TRBJ2-1, with D uncertain. Trimming left V 0 bases short and J 5 bases short, with 8 bases between. The CDR3 sequence is 14 residues long. CDR1 ENHRY and CDR2 SYGVKD come from the germline V gene. The CDR3 sequence is CAISESGGDNEQFF. The CDR3 coding sequence is TGTGCCATCAGTGAGTCAGGCGGAGACAATGAGCAGTTCTTC.

This rearrangement joins TRBV7-9 to TRBJ1-2, with D unresolved. Looked up from germline, CDR1 is SEHNR and CDR2 is FQNEAQ (reference sequence). The CDR3 is 14 amino acids. V was shortened by 3 bases and J by 8 bases, with 16 bases between the two germline ends. CDR3 in amino acids: CASSLAAGFEGYTF. The CDR3 DNA reads TGTGCCAGCAGCTTGGCGGCTGGGTTTGAAGGCTACACCTTC.

The chain combines TRBV6-5 with TRBJ2-7; the match to TRBD1 covers 7 bases. Germline-derived CDR1 and CDR2 are MNHEY and SVGAGI. V dropped 5 bases and J dropped 3; count of bases not matched to a gene: 7. This CDR3 region has 14 residues. The chain's CDR3 is CASSPRQGRYEQYF. As DNA, the CDR3 is TGTGCCAGCAGTCCTAGACAGGGACGCTACGAGCAGTACTTC.

V gene TRBV2 combines with J gene TRBJ2-1, with a tentative D call TRBD2 (6 bases). V lost 6 bases, J lost 9 bases, and 12 bases lay in between. CDR1 is SNHLY and CDR2 is FYNNEI in the germline V gene. CDR3 length: 12 residues. The CDR3: CASSVGAGEQFF. The CDR3 coding sequence is TGTGCCAGCAGCGTAGGAGCGGGTGAGCAGTTCTTC.

The V call is TRBV29-1, the J call TRBJ2-5; 7 bases line up with TRBD2. From germline, CDR1 is SQVTM and CDR2 ANQGSEA. Trimming cost V 3 bases and J 2 bases; bases outside gene matches: 9. CDR3 length equals 15 residues. The CDR3 loop is CSVDASGKFQETQYF. The CDR3 DNA reads as TGCAGCGTTGACGCTAGCGGAAAGTTTCAAGAGACCCAGTACTTC. Full variable domain (missing parts from reference TRBV29-1 and TRBJ2-5): SAVISQKPSRDICQRGTSLTIQCQVDSQVTMMFWYRQQPGQSLTLIATANQGSEATYESGFVIDKFPISRPNLTFSTLTVSNMSPEDSSIYLCSVDASGKFQETQYFGPGTRLLVL.

The V call is TRBV12-5, the J call TRBJ1-1; D might be TRBD1 (6 bases). The CDR3 is made up of 14 amino acids. Trimming shortened V by 6 bases and J by 0 bases, and 11 bases separated the two germline ends. From germline, CDR1 is LGHNT and CDR2 FRNRAP. The CDR3 sequence is CASGTGQMNTEAFF. CDR3 sequence (DNA): TGTGCTAGTGGGACGGGACAAATGAACACTGAAGCTTTCTTT. Full variable domain (missing parts from reference TRBV12-5 and TRBJ1-1): DARVTQTPRHKVTEMGQEVTMRCQPILGHNTVFWYRQTMMQGLELLAYFRNRAPLDDSGMPKDRFSAEMPDATLATLKIQPSEPRDSAVYFCASGTGQMNTEAFFGQGTRLTVV.

The J gene is TRBJ1-6, the V gene TRBV6-5, with 7 bases aligning to TRBD1. The length of the CDR3 is 14 residues. CDR1 is MNHEY, CDR2 SVGAGI, per germline. The trim removed 6 bases at V and 7 bases at J, leaving 6 bases unmatched. DNA of the CDR3: TGTGCCAGCAGCTGGGACAGAGTAAATTCACCCCTCCACTTT. Encoded protein: CASSWDRVNSPLHF.

The V gene is TRBV19, the J gene TRBJ2-7; 9 nucleotides align to TRBD1. Germline trimming cut 4 bases from V and 5 bases from J; bases unmatched to any gene: 12. Germline CDR1 and CDR2: LNHDA and SQIVND (reference sequence). The length of the CDR3 is 16 residues. The CDR3 nucleotides are TGTGCCAGTAGTACCACTCCGGGACAGGGCCTCCACGAGCAGTACTTC. Residues: CASSTTPGQGLHEQYF.

The V and J genes are TRBV13 and TRBJ2-3; perhaps TRBD2 as D (7 bases). V dropped 4 bases and J dropped 2 bases, with 13 bases sitting between them. Germline V gene data show CDR1 as PRHDT and CDR2 as FYEKMQ (reference sequence). CDR3 size: 15 residues. The DNA of the CDR3 is TGTGCCAGCAGCTCAAGGGGGGACTACACAGATACGCAGTATTTT. It specifies CASSSRGDYTDTQYF.

The chain recombines TRBV7-9 with TRBJ2-7; a weak D match, TRBD2 (6 bases). CDR1 is SEHNR and CDR2 is FQNEAQ in the germline V gene (reference sequence). Trimming shortened V by 4 bases and J by 3 bases, and 16 bases separated the two germline ends. This CDR3 is 15 amino acids long. In nucleotides, the CDR3 is TGTGCCAGCAGCTCCTTCCAGGAGGGTAACTACGAGCAGTACTTC. Translating it yields CASSSFQEGNYEQYF.

V usage is TRBV19 and J usage is TRBJ2-1, with TRBD2 identical over 14 bases. The germline V gene has CDR1 LNHDA and CDR2 SQIVND (reference sequence). This CDR3 is built from 16 residues. V gave up 5 bases and J gave up 9 bases; unmatched junction bases: 9. The CDR3 sequence: CASSFPGTSGSVEQFF. CDR3 sequence (DNA): TGTGCCAGTAGTTTCCCCGGGACTAGCGGGAGTGTTGAGCAGTTCTTC.